The rows below give T cell receptor beta chains drawn from one sample of a study of CD8 T cells in ankylosing spondylitis. TCRdb independently ran MiXCR on the 5' RACE reads; one entry per CDR3 protein. Among 300,000 to 400,000 distinct CDR3 sequences listed, around a tenth were seen once. Sequencing input: blood, either unsorted or a sorted T cell fraction (not recorded which). All receptors derive from a female donor with ankylosing spondylitis or in good health (not recorded which). Both conserved end residues are part of each CDR3. The D gene is left open where the match is weak. Where a row states a size, it is once, few, many or the class of an expanded clone; other rows omit it.

CDR3 length	D gene	V gene	clone size	J gene	CDR3 DNA	CDR3 protein
17	-	TRBV7-9	many	TRBJ2-2	TGTGCCAGCAGCTTAGCTATCCGGCTTACGAACACCGGGGAGCTGTTTTTT	CASSLAIRLTNTGELFF
16	-	TRBV20-1	many	TRBJ1-5	TGCAGTGCTAGGGGGGGGGCCCTCCATAGCAATCAGCCCCAGCATTTT	CSARGGALHSNQPQHF
15	-	TRBV12-3/TRBV12-4	many	TRBJ2-2	TGTGCCAGCAGTACCCGGGTCGCCGAGTCCGGGGAGCTGTTTTTT	CASSTRVAESGELFF
13	-	TRBV3-1	-	TRBJ1-2	TGTGCCAGCAGCCTCAGTACTAACTATGGCTACACCTTC	CASSLSTNYGYTF
18	TRBD2	TRBV20-1	few	TRBJ2-1	TGCTGTGCTAGAGCCCTAACTGGACGAGCGGGAGATTGGAATGAGCAGTTCTTC	CCARALTGRAGDWNEQFF
12	-	TRBV12-3/TRBV12-4	many	TRBJ1-2	TGTGCCAGCACCCTGGACGGGGATGGCTACACCTTC	CASTLDGDGYTF
20	-	TRBV5-1	few	TRBJ2-6	TGCGCCAGCAGCTCTTTAGTTGAGACAGGTTTTGCTTCGGGGGCCAACGTCCTGACTTTC	CASSSLVETGFASGANVLTF
13	-	TRBV30	-	TRBJ2-3	TGTGCCTGGAGTGTTCTTCTTGCAGATACGCAGTATTTT	CAWSVLLADTQYF
13	TRBD1	TRBV19	-	TRBJ1-2	TGTGCCACCCTATCACAGGGGAGTTCTGGCTACACCTTC	CATLSQGSSGYTF
16	-	TRBV3-1	many	TRBJ2-2	TGTGCCAGCAGCCGTGGGCCCTCTCCAGGGCCAGGGGAGCTGTTTTTT	CASSRGPSPGPGELFF
14	TRBD1	TRBV25-1	few	TRBJ2-7	TGTGCCAGCAGTGACACGGGACAGTCCTACGAGCAGTACTTC	CASSDTGQSYEQYF
14	-	TRBV30	-	TRBJ2-1	TGTGCCTGGAATACGGGGAGTACGTACAATGAGCAGTTCTTC	CAWNTGSTYNEQFF
14	-	TRBV5-1	many	TRBJ1-5	TGCGCCAGCAGCTTGGCCGGACTTTGGCAGCCCCAGCATTTT	CASSLAGLWQPQHF
15	-	TRBV9	many	TRBJ2-1	TGTGCCAGCACCGGAGACCCCCTAGTTTTCAATGAGCAGTTCTTC	CASTGDPLVFNEQFF
16	-	TRBV20-1	many	TRBJ2-7	TGCAGTGCTGACAGCGGAGACGGCGCTAGCTCCTACGAGCAGTACTTC	CSADSGDGASSYEQYF
14	-	TRBV10-3	many	TRBJ2-3	TGTGCCATCAGTGATCCAGGTCGCACAGATACGCAGTATTTT	CAISDPGRTDTQYF
12	-	TRBV12-3/TRBV12-4	many	TRBJ1-5	TGTGCCAGCAGCTTTTTTCCACAGCCCCAGCATTTT	CASSFFPQPQHF
14	-	TRBV7-9	many	TRBJ1-1	TGTGCCAGCAGCTCCCCGTCGGGAGGGACTGAAGCTTTCTTT	CASSSPSGGTEAFF
14	-	TRBV5-1	many	TRBJ2-4	TGCGCCAGCAGCTCCAGGGGAGCCAAAAACATTCAGTACTTC	CASSSRGAKNIQYF
15	TRBD1	TRBV7-2	many	TRBJ1-5	TGTGCCAGCGGGGTGACAGGGCTTCCCGAGCAGCCCCAGCATTTT	CASGVTGLPEQPQHF
13	TRBD1	TRBV5-4	many	TRBJ1-2	TGTGCCAGCAGCAGGCCAGGGGGCCAGGGCTACACCTTC	CASSRPGGQGYTF
18	TRBD1	TRBV3-1	-	TRBJ1-3	TGTGCCAGCAGCCTACGACAGGGTTTAAGCTGGTCTGGAAACACCATATATTTT	CASSLRQGLSWSGNTIYF
14	-	TRBV28	-	TRBJ1-5	TGTGCCAGCAGCCACGGGGGGGACCTTCAGCCCCAGCATTTT	CASSHGGDLQPQHF
18	-	TRBV11-1	-	TRBJ2-5	TGTGCCAGCAGCAGAGGGGAAACGGGACATCCGTACCAAGAGACCCAGTACTTC	CASSRGETGHPYQETQYF
14	-	TRBV6-5	many	TRBJ2-3	TGTGCCAGCAGTTACTCGATACAGGCAGATACGCAGTATTTT	CASSYSIQADTQYF
16	TRBD1	TRBV27	many	TRBJ1-6	TGTGCCAGCAGTTTATATCGGGACAGGGCCCCGGCACCCCTCCACTTT	CASSLYRDRAPAPLHF
16	TRBD1	TRBV5-1	many	TRBJ2-1	TGCGCCAGCAGCTTGATTGCGGGACAGGGGGCGAGTGAGCAGTTCTTC	CASSLIAGQGASEQFF
15	TRBD1	TRBV4-3	many	TRBJ2-3	TGCGCCAGCAGCCAAGGGGACAGGGTCTTCGATACGCAGTATTTT	CASSQGDRVFDTQYF
14	TRBD1	TRBV7-2	few	TRBJ2-7	TGTGCCAGCGCCCGGGACAGGTACTCCTACGAGCAGTACTTC	CASARDRYSYEQYF
15	-	TRBV4-2	-	TRBJ1-4	TGTGCCAGCAGCCAAGAGATGAGGGCGGGGGGCAAACTGTTTTTT	CASSQEMRAGGKLFF
12	-	TRBV28	-	TRBJ2-7	TGTGCCAGCCGTACCTCTGCCGGCGAGCAGTACTTC	CASRTSAGEQYF
16	-	TRBV20-1	many	TRBJ2-1	TGCAGTGCCGAGGCGGGGTATGAGGGATCGGGAAATGAGCAGTTCTTC	CSAEAGYEGSGNEQFF
15	TRBD2	TRBV20-1	many	TRBJ2-1	TGCAGTGCTAATCTTCTAGCGGGAGGGTTGAACGAGCAGTTCTTC	CSANLLAGGLNEQFF
15	TRBD1	TRBV6-5	many	TRBJ2-7	TGTGCCAGCAGATACTCGGGACAGGAATACTACGAGCAGTACTTC	CASRYSGQEYYEQYF
13	-	TRBV27	many	TRBJ2-7	TGTGCCAGCAGTTTTGCAGGCGACTACGAGCAGTACTTC	CASSFAGDYEQYF
13	-	TRBV12-3/TRBV12-4	many	TRBJ1-1	TGTGCCAGCACTTTGGGATGGAACACTGAAGCTTTCTTT	CASTLGWNTEAFF
14	-	TRBV20-1	many	TRBJ2-5	TGCAGTGCCCCCAGGGGGGACCTACAAGAGACCCAGTACTTC	CSAPRGDLQETQYF
17	TRBD2	TRBV5-5	many	TRBJ2-1	TGTGCCAGCAGCTGGAACCCACTAGCGGGAAATTACAATGAGCAGTTCTTC	CASSWNPLAGNYNEQFF
15	TRBD1	TRBV12-3/TRBV12-4	-	TRBJ1-5	TGTGCCAGCAGTTTTGCCAGGGGGAAGAATGAGCCCCAGCATTTT	CASSFARGKNEPQHF
16	-	TRBV5-1	-	TRBJ1-1	TGCGCCAGCAGCCCAAAGCAGGGAGGCATGAACACTGAAGCTTTCTTT	CASSPKQGGMNTEAFF
16	TRBD1	TRBV5-1	many	TRBJ2-1	TGCGCCAGCAGCTGGGGTAACCGGGACAGGTACAATGAGCAGTTCTTC	CASSWGNRDRYNEQFF
17	TRBD2	TRBV9	-	TRBJ2-7	TGTGCCAGCAGCGTAGACGGGACTACTTATCTTAAGAACGAGCAGTACTTC	CASSVDGTTYLKNEQYF
15	TRBD1	TRBV20-1	many	TRBJ2-7	TGCAGTGCTAGTGTTGGAGACAGGGGGGTCGACGAGCAGTACTTC	CSASVGDRGVDEQYF
16	TRBD2	TRBV6-1	many	TRBJ2-3	TGTGCCAGCAGCTGGGGACTACCCCGCCGGGCAGATACGCAGTATTTT	CASSWGLPRRADTQYF
15	TRBD2	TRBV4-1	-	TRBJ2-3	TGCGCCAGCAGCCAAGTAGGACTAGCTGTAGATACGCAGTATTTT	CASSQVGLAVDTQYF
16	-	TRBV20-1	many	TRBJ1-5	TGCAGTGCTAGAGATGAAAGAGACAGGATTAATCAGCCCCAGCATTTT	CSARDERDRINQPQHF
16	-	TRBV5-1	many	TRBJ2-3	TGCGCCAGCAGCTTGGCCAGGGCCGGACTCACAGATACGCAGTATTTT	CASSLARAGLTDTQYF
16	-	TRBV20-1	many	TRBJ2-2	TGCAGTGCTAGTACCCCACTGAAAGGAGAAACCGGGGAGCTGTTTTTT	CSASTPLKGETGELFF
13	-	TRBV7-2	few	TRBJ2-5	TGTGCCAGCAGCCAGGGGCAGAAAGAGACCCAGTACTTC	CASSQGQKETQYF
15	TRBD2	TRBV12-3/TRBV12-4	many	TRBJ2-7	TGTGCCAGCAGTTTAACCCGGGCTAGCGGGGTTGAGCAGTACTTC	CASSLTRASGVEQYF